This T cell receptor (beta chain) is drawn from a study of blood T cells in healthy people across ages. Study-wide results and limits: Estimates based on one million T cells were treated as lower bounds. Per-million-T-cell TCR beta diversity fell roughly linearly with age.

Trimming removed 0 bases from V and 7 bases from J, with 16 bases in between. The CDR3 totals 15 residues. Germline CDR1 reads DFQATT; CDR2 reads SNEGSKA (reference sequence). Primers used in a second PCR of about 7 to 12 cycles were a sample-barcoded 5' primer and a J-beta primer mix. Every cDNA was tagged by a template-switch adaptor with 12 random nucleotides. CDR3-containing paired-end reads numbering at least 2.5 million came from each sample. TCRdb re-analysed the 5' RACE reads in MiXCR, keeping a single row per CDR3 protein. The profile shows about 1.6 million distinct CDR3 sequences, about 31% of them singletons. In the case of this clonotype: The antigen is undetermined.

The TCR originated in a woman in her thirties in good health. The sample consisted of blood. This sequence joins TRBV20-1 and TRBJ2-1; D is unclear. The CDR3 DNA reads TGCAGTGCTAGAGATCCAGAGGCAACCGCTAATGAGCAGTTCTTC. It codes for CSARDPEATANEQFF.